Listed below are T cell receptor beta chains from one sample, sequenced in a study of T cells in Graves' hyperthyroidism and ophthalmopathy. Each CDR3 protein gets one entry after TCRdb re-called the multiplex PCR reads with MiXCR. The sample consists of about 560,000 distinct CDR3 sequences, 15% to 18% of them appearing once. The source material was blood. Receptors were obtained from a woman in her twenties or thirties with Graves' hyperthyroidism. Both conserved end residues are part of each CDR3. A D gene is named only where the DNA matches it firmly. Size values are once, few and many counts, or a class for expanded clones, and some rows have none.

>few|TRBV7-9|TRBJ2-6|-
TGTGCCAGCAGCCCCCGGGGCCACTCTGGGGCCAACGTCCTGACTTTC
CASSPRGHSGANVLTF
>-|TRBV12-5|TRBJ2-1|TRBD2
TGTGCTAGTGCGATAGCGGGAGCGTTAGATAAGCAGTTCTTC
CASAIAGALDKQFF
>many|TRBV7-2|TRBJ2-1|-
TGTGCCAGCAGCCCCTACAATGAGCAGTTCTTC
CASSPYNEQFF
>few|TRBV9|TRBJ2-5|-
TGTGCCAGCAGCGCGTCGGGTTGGGACGGAGAGACCCAGTACTTC
CASSASGWDGETQYF
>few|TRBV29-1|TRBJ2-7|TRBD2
TGCAGCGTTGTGCCTAGCGGAACACCGACGCCTTACGAGCAGTACTTC
CSVVPSGTPTPYEQYF
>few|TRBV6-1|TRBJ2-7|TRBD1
TGTGCCAGCAGGCCCGGGACAGGGGGCTTACGGGACGAGCAGTACTTC
CASRPGTGGLRDEQYF
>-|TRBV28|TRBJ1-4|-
TGTGCCAGCAGTTTCGGGGAACACCCAACTAATGAAAAACTGTTTTTT
CASSFGEHPTNEKLFF
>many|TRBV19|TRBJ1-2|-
TGTGCCAGTCACCCCTCCGGGAACTATGGCTACACCTTC
CASHPSGNYGYTF
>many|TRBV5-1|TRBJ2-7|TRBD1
TGCGCCAGCAGCTTGGACTTAGACAGGGACGAGCAGTACTTC
CASSLDLDRDEQYF
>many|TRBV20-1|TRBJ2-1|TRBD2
TGCAGTGCTCTCACGGGACTAGCGGGATACTTAAATGAGCAGTTCTTC
CSALTGLAGYLNEQFF
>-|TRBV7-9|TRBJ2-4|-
TGTGCCAGCGGAGCCAAAAACATTCAGTACTTC
CASGAKNIQYF
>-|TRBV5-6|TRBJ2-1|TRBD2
TGTGCCAGCAGCCCCTTGGGACTAGCGGGAGACAATGAGCAGTTCTTC
CASSPLGLAGDNEQFF
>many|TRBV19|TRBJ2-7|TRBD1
TGTGCCAGTAGGGACAGGACAAGCTCCTACGAGCAGTACTTC
CASRDRTSSYEQYF
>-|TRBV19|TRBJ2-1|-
TGTGCCAGTAGCCTTGTAGGGGGACCTAACTCCTACAATGAGCAGTTCTTC
CASSLVGGPNSYNEQFF
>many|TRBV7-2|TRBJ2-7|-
TGTGCCAGCAGCTTAGGGTACCACGAGCAGTACTTC
CASSLGYHEQYF
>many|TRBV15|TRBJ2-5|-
TGTGCCACCAGCAGAGATCGTGGCAGGGAAGAGACCCAGTACTTC
CATSRDRGREETQYF
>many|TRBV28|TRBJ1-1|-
TGTGCCAGCAGGACCCCCTCGATGAACACTGAAGCTTTCTTT
CASRTPSMNTEAFF
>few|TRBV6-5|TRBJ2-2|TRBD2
TGTGCCAGCAGTTACCTCGGACTAGCGGAGGCCGGGGAGCTGTTTTTT
CASSYLGLAEAGELFF
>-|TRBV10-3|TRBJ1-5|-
TGTGCCATCAGCCGGGCGCGAGGGAGCAATCAGCCCCAGCATTTT
CAISRARGSNQPQHF
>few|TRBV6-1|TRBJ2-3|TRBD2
TGTGCCAGCAGTGAACAACTAGCGGAAGTAACAGATACGCAGTATTTT
CASSEQLAEVTDTQYF
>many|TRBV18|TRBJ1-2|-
TGTGCCAGCTCACCAATCATACGGAGTGAACTCTATGGCTACACCTTC
CASSPIIRSELYGYTF
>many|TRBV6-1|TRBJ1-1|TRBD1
TGTGCCAGCAGGACACAGGGGGCTGGCACTGAAGCTTTCTTT
CASRTQGAGTEAFF
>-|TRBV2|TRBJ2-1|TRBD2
TGTGCCAGCAGTGAAGCGGGACTAGCGGGAGGGAACAATGAGCAGTTCTTC
CASSEAGLAGGNNEQFF
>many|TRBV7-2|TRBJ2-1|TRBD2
TGTGCCAGCAGCTTAGCGCCTAGCGGGGCCTACAATGAGCAGTTCTTC
CASSLAPSGAYNEQFF
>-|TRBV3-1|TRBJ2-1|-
TGTGCCAGCACCAAAGGGACCGGGCGGCGGATCTACAATGAGCAGTTCTTC
CASTKGTGRRIYNEQFF
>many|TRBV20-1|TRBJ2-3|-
TGCAGTGCTAGAGAACAAGCATCAGGCACAGATACGCAGTATTTT
CSAREQASGTDTQYF
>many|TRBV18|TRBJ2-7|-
TGTGCCAGCTCAAGCAGGGACGGCGAGCAGTACTTC
CASSSRDGEQYF